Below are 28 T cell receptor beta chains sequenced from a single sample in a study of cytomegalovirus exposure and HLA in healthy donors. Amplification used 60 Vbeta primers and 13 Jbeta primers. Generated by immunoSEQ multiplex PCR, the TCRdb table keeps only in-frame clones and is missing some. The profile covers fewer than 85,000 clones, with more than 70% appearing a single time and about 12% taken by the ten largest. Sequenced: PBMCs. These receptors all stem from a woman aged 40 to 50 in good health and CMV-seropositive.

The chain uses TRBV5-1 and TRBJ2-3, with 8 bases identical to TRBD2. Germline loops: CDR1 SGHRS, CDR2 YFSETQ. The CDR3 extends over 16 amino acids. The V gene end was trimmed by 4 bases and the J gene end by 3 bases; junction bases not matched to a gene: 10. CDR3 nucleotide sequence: TGCGCCAGCAGCCCCGGAAGCGGGGGCCTTACAGATACGCAGTATTTT. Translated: CASSPGSGGLTDTQYF.

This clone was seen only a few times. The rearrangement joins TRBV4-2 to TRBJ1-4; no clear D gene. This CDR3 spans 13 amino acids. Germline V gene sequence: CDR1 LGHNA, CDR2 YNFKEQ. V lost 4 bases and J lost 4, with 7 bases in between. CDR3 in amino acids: CASSLQDNEKLFF. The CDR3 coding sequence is TGTGCCAGCAGCCTACAAGATAATGAAAAACTGTTTTTT.

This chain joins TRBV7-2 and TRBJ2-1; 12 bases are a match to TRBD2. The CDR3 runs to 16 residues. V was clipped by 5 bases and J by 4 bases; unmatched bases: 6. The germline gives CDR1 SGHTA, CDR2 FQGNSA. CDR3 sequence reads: CASSPTSGGWYNEQFF. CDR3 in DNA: TGTGCCAGCAGCCCCACTAGCGGGGGGTGGTACAATGAGCAGTTCTTC. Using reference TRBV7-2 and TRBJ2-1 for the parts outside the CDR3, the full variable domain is GAGVSQSPSNKVTEKGKDVELRCDPISGHTALYWYRQSLGQGLEFLIYFQGNSAPDKSGLPSDRFSAERTGGSVSTLTIQRTQQEDSAVYLCASSPTSGGWYNEQFFGPGTRLTVL.

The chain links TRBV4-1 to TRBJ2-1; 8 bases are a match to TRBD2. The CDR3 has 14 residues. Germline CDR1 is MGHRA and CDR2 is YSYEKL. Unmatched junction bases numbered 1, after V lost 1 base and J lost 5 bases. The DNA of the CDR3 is TGCGCCAGCAGCCAAGCACTAGCGGACAATGAGCAGTTCTTC. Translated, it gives CASSQALADNEQFF.

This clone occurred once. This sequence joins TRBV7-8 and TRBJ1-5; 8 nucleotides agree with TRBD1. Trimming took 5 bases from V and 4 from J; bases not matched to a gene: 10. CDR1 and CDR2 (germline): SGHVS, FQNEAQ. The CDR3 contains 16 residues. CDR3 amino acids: CASSRGQGWGNQPQHF. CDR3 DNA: TGTGCCAGCAGCCGAGGACAGGGATGGGGAAATCAGCCCCAGCATTTT.

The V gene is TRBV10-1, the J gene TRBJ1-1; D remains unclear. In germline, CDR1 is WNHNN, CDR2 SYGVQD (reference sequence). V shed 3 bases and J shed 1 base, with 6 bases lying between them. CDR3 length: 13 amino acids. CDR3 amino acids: CASSDSGNTEAFF. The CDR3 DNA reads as TGCGCCAGCAGTGATTCGGGGAACACTGAAGCTTTCTTT.

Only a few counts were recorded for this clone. The CDR3 loop reads CASSVALAGGAGELFF. The CDR3 DNA is TGTGCCAGCAGCGTAGCTTTGGCGGGGGGCGCCGGGGAGCTGTTTTTT. The chain employs TRBV9 and TRBJ2-2; 8 bases are a match to TRBD2. The germline gives CDR1 SGDLS, CDR2 YYNGEE. The CDR3 has 16 amino acids. Germline trimming cut 0 bases from V and 6 bases from J; bases unmatched to any gene: 7.

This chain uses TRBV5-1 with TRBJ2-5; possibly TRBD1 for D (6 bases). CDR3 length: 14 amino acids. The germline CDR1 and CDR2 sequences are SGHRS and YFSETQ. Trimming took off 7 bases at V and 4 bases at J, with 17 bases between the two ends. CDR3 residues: CASARAGVGETQYF. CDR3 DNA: TGCGCCAGCGCCCGCGCAGGGGTGGGAGAGACCCAGTACTTC.

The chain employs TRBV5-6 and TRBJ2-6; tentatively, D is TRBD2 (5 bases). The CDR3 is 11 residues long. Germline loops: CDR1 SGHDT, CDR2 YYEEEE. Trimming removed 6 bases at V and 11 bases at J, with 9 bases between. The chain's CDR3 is CASTIGDVLTF. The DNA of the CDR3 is TGTGCCAGCACTATCGGGGACGTCCTGACTTTC.

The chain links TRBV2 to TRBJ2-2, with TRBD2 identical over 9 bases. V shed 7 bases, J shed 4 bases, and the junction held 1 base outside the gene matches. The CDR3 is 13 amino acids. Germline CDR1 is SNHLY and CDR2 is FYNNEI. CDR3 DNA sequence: TGTGCCAGCACGGGACTAGCCACCGGGGAGCTGTTTTTT. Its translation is CASTGLATGELFF. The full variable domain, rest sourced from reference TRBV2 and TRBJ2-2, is EPEVTQTPSHQVTQMGQEVILRCVPISNHLYFYWYRQILGQKVEFLVSFYNNEISEKSEIFDDQFSVERPDGSNFTLKIRSTKLEDSAMYFCASTGLATGELFFGEGSRLTVL.

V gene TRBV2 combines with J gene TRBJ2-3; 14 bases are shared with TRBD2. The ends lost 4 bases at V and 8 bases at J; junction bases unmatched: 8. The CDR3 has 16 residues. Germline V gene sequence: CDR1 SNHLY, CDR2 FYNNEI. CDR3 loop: CASSVGLAGGAGTQYF. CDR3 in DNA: TGTGCCAGCAGTGTCGGACTAGCGGGGGGCGCCGGTACGCAGTATTTT. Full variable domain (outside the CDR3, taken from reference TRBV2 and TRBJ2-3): EPEVTQTPSHQVTQMGQEVILRCVPISNHLYFYWYRQILGQKVEFLVSFYNNEISEKSEIFDDQFSVERPDGSNFTLKIRSTKLEDSAMYFCASSVGLAGGAGTQYFGPGTRLTVL.

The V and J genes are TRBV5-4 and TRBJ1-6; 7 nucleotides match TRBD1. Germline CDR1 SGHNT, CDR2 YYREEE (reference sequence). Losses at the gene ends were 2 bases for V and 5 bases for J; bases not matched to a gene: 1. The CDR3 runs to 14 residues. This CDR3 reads CASSFRGDNSPLHF. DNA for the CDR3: TGTGCCAGCAGCTTCAGGGGGGATAATTCACCCCTCCACTTT.

In nucleotides, the CDR3 is TGTGCCAGCAGCGCCACCCTAGGGGGTACCTCCTACAATGAGCAGTTCTTC. It encodes CASSATLGGTSYNEQFF. This chain links TRBV9 with TRBJ2-1; the D gene is possibly TRBD1 (6 bases). This CDR3 has 17 amino acids. Between the trimmed V and J ends, which lost 3 bases and 0 bases, there was a span of 16 bases. Looked up from germline, CDR1 is SGDLS and CDR2 is YYNGEE.

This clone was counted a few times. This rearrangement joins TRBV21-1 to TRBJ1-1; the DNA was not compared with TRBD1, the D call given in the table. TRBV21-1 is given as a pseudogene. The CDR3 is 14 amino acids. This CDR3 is CASSTRQGNTEAFF. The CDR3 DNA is TGTGCCAGCAGCACCCGACAGGGAAACACTGAAGCTTTCTTT.

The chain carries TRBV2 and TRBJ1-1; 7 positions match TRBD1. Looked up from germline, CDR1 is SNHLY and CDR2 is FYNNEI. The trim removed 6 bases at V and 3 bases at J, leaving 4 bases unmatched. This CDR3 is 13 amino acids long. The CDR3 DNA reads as TGTGCCAGCAGATCCAGGGGGTACACTGAAGCTTTCTTT. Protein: CASRSRGYTEAFF.

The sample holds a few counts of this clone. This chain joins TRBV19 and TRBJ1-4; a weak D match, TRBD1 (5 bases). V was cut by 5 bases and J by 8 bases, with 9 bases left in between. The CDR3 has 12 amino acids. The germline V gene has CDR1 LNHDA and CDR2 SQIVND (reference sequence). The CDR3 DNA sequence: TGTGCCAGTAGTGACAGAGGAGAAAAACTGTTTTTT. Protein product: CASSDRGEKLFF.

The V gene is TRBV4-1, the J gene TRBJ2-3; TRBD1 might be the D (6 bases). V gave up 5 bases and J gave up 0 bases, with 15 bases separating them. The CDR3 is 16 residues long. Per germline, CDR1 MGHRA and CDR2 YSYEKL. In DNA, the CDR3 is TGCGCCAGCAGCATACAGGGAAGAACTAGCACAGATACGCAGTATTTT. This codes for CASSIQGRTSTDTQYF.

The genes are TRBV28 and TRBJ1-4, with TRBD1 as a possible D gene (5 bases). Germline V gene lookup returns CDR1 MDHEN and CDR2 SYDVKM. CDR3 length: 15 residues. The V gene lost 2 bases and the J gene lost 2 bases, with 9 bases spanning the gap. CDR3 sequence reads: CASSLIRGTNEKLFF. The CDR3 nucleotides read TGTGCCAGCAGTTTAATTCGGGGGACTAATGAAAAACTGTTTTTT.

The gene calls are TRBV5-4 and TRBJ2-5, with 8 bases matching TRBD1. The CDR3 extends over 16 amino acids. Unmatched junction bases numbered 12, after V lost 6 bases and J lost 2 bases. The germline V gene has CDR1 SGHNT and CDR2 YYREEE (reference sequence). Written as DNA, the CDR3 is TGTGCCAGCACCCTAAAAACAGGGGGAAAACAAGAGACCCAGTACTTC. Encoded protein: CASTLKTGGKQETQYF.

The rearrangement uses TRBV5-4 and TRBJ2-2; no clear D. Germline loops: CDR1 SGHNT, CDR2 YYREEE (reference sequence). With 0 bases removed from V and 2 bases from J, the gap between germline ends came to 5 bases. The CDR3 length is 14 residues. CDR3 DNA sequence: TGTGCCAGCAGCTTGGACTTTAACACCGGGGAGCTGTTTTTT. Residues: CASSLDFNTGELFF.

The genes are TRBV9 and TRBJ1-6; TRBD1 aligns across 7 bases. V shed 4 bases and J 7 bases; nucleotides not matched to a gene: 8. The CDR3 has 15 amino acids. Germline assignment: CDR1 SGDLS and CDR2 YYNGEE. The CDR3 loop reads CASSSGTVLNSPLHF. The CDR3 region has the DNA TGTGCCAGCAGCTCCGGGACAGTCCTCAATTCACCCCTCCACTTT.

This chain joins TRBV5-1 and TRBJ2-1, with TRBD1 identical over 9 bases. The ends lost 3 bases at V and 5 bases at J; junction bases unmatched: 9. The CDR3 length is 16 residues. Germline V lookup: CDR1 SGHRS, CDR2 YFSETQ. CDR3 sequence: CASSWLTGQGNNEQFF. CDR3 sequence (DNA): TGCGCCAGCAGCTGGTTGACGGGACAGGGTAACAATGAGCAGTTCTTC. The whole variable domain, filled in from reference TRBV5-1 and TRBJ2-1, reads KAGVTQTPRYLIKTRGQQVTLSCSPISGHRSVSWYQQTPGQGLQFLFEYFSETQRNKGNFPGRFSGRQFSNSRSEMNVSTLELGDSALYLCASSWLTGQGNNEQFFGPGTRLTVL.

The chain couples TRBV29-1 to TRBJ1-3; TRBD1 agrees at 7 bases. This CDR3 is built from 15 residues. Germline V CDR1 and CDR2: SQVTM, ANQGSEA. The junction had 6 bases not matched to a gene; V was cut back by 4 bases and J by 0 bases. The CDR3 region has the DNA TGCAGCGTTGTGGAGGGGGCGAGCTCTGGAAACACCATATATTTT. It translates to CSVVEGASSGNTIYF.

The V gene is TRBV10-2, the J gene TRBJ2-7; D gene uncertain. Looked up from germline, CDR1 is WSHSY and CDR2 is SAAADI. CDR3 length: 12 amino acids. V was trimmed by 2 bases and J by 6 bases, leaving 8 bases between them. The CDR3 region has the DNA TGCGCCAGCAGTGAGCCATCGGGCGAGCAGTACTTC. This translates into CASSEPSGEQYF.

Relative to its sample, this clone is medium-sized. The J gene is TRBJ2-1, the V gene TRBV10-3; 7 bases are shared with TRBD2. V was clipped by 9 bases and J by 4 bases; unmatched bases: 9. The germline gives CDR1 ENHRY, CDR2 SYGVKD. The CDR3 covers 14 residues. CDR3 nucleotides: TGTGCCATATTGGGGCTAGCGGATTACAATGAGCAGTTCTTC. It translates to CAILGLADYNEQFF.

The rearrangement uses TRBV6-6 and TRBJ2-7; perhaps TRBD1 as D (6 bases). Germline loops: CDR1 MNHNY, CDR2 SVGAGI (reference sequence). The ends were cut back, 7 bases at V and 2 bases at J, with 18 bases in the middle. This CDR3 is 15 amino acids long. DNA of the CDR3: TGTGCCAGCAAGGGGGATCGGGACATTACCTACGAGCAGTACTTC. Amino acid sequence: CASKGDRDITYEQYF.

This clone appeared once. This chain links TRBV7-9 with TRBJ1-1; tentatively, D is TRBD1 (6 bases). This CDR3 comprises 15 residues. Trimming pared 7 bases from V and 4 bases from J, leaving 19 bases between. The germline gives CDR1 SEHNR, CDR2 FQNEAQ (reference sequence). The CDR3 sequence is CASTSSRGALTEAFF. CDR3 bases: TGTGCCAGCACCTCGAGCCGGGGGGCTCTCACTGAAGCTTTCTTT.

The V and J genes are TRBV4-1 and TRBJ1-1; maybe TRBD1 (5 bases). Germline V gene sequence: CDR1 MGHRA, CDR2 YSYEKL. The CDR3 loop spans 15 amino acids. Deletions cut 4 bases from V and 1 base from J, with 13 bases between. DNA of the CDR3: TGCGCCAGCAGCCGCCAACAGGACGGGAACACTGAAGCTTTCTTT. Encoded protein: CASSRQQDGNTEAFF.